This T cell receptor (beta chain) was captured by sequencing in a study of metastatic and nonmetastatic thyroid tumors. Study information: The comparison covered peripheral blood and tumor or nodule tissue in malignant and benign thyroid patients. Findings and caveats of the study: Malignant tumors reportedly showed significantly higher TCR beta diversity than benign nodules in both blood and tumor.

TCRdb used MiXCR to call clones anew from the PCR reads. The sample consists of approximately 13,000 clones, about 22% of them appearing once. The CDR3 runs to 13 residues. Trimming cost V 2 bases and J 4 bases, with 8 bases left between them. The germline CDR1 and CDR2 sequences are SQVTM and ANQGSEA. The entire patient cohort was treatment-naive prior to thyroid surgery. With respect to this clone: Its target is unknown.

This sequence was found in a male donor with papillary thyroid cancer or a benign thyroid nodule (not recorded which). Some clones in this sample may be carry-over from other donors' samples. The V call is TRBV29-1, the J call TRBJ2-2; D gene unclear. The sample was blood. The CDR3 sequence is CSVEKFGTGELFF. The CDR3 nucleotides are TGCAGCGTTGAAAAGTTCGGCACCGGGGAGCTGTTTTTT.